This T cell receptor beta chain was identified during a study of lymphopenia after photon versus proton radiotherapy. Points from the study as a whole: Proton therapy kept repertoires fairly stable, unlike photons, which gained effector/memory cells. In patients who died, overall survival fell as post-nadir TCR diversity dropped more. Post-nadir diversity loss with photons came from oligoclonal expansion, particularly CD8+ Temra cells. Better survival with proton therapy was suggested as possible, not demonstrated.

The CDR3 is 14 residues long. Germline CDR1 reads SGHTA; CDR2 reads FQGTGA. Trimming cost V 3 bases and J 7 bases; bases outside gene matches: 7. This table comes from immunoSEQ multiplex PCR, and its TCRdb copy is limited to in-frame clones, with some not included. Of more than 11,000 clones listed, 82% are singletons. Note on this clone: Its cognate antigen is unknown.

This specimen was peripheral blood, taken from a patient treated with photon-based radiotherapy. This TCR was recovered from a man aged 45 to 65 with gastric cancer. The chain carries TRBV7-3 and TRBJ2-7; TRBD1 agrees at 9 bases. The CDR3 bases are TGTGCCAGCAGCTTGGGGACAGGGAAGGGTGAGCAGTACTTC. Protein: CASSLGTGKGEQYF.